This passage covers 9 T cell receptor beta chains from one sample sequenced in a study of blood T cell repertoires in COVID-19. The data were produced by immunoSEQ multiplex PCR, yet TCRdb's version contains in-frame clones alone and is incomplete. The profile shows about 110,000 clones, roughly nine tenths of them singletons. Specimen: peripheral blood. Receptors were obtained from a human donor in a cohort sampled during active COVID-19.

J is TRBJ1-3 and V is TRBV24-1, with a possible D match to TRBD1 (6 bases). The CDR3 contains 13 residues. The germline gives CDR1 KGHDR, CDR2 SFDVKD. Trimming took off 10 bases at V and 4 bases at J, with 13 bases between the two ends. The CDR3 region is CATTGGDGNTIYF. The CDR3 DNA follows: TGTGCCACGACAGGTGGAGACGGAAACACCATATATTTT.

This sequence joins TRBV5-1 and TRBJ1-1, with D possibly TRBD1 on 6 matching bases. Germline V CDR1 and CDR2: SGHRS, YFSETQ. CDR3 size: 15 residues. Trimming left V 3 bases short and J 3 bases short, with 15 bases between. The DNA for the CDR3 is TGCGCCAGCAGCTCAGGGGCCGGAAGGTACACTGAAGCTTTCTTT. It is translated as CASSSGAGRYTEAFF.

This chain links TRBV11-2 with TRBJ1-4, with TRBD1 identical over 7 bases. The ends lost 5 bases at V and 0 bases at J; junction bases unmatched: 12. CDR1 and CDR2 from the germline V gene are SGHAT and FQNNGV. The CDR3 sequence is 18 residues long. The CDR3 reads CASSRNTGVGATNEKLFF. The DNA for the CDR3 is TGTGCCAGCAGCCGCAATACAGGGGTTGGGGCAACTAATGAAAAACTGTTTTTT.

V usage is TRBV6-5 and J usage is TRBJ2-3; TRBD2 agrees at 12 bases. The trim removed 6 bases at V and 4 bases at J, leaving 2 bases unmatched. The V gene's germline CDR1 is MNHEY and CDR2 SVGAGI. The CDR3 consists of 14 residues. CDR3 sequence (DNA): TGTGCCAGCAGGACTAGCGGGGGCTCAGATACGCAGTATTTT. Translation gives CASRTSGGSDTQYF.

The J gene is TRBJ1-1, the V gene TRBV4-1; D unclear. Germline V CDR1 and CDR2: MGHRA, YSYEKL. The ends were cut back, 2 bases at V and 4 bases at J, with 5 bases in the middle. This CDR3 has 12 amino acids. CDR3 sequence: CASSQRGTEAFF. The CDR3, as DNA: TGCGCCAGCAGCCAACGGGGCACTGAAGCTTTCTTT.

J is TRBJ2-2 and V is TRBV10-3; TRBD1 agrees at 9 bases. Trimming at V came to 4 bases and at J to 6 bases, leaving 9 bases not matched to a gene. Per the germline V gene, CDR1 is ENHRY and CDR2 is SYGVKD. The CDR3 has 16 amino acids. The CDR3 reads CAISVNTGGASGELFF. The CDR3 region has the DNA TGTGCCATCAGTGTTAATACAGGGGGCGCATCCGGGGAGCTGTTTTTT.

In DNA form, the CDR3 reads TGTGCCAGCAGCGGAGGCGGGGGGCTTGACACTGAAGCTTTCTTT. Amino acids: CASSGGGGLDTEAFF. J is TRBJ1-1 and V is TRBV11-3; TRBD1 is a possible D gene (6 bases). Trimming removed 5 bases at V and 3 bases at J, with 16 bases between. The CDR3 is made up of 15 amino acids. Germline V CDR1 and CDR2: SGHNT, YENEEA. Full variable domain (rest looked up from reference TRBV11-3 and TRBJ1-1): EAGVVQSPRYKIIEKKQPVAFWCNPISGHNTLYWYLQNLGQGPELLIRYENEEAVDDSQLPKDRFSAERLKGVDSTLKIQPAELGDSAVYLCASSGGGGLDTEAFFGQGTRLTVV.

This clone has a handful of counts. The chain employs TRBV6-6 and TRBJ1-6, with D maybe TRBD1 (5 bases). This CDR3 comprises 15 residues. V shed 0 bases and J shed 5 bases, with 8 bases lying between them. CDR1 is MNHNY, CDR2 SVGAGI, per germline (reference sequence). CDR3 protein: CASSYSGQDNSPLHF. The DNA for the CDR3 is TGTGCCAGCAGTTACTCGGGGCAGGATAATTCACCCCTCCACTTT.

V gene TRBV21-1 combines with J gene TRBJ1-5. TRBV21-1 is annotated as a pseudogene. This CDR3 has 20 amino acids. The chain's CDR3 is CASSSGKKGGGACGNQPQHF. The CDR3 DNA reads TGTGCCAGCAGCTCCGGAAAAAAAGGGGGGGGCGCATGTGGCAATCAGCCCCAGCATTTT.